Following are 11 T cell receptor beta chains from one sample sequenced in a study of T cell clonality in common variable immunodeficiency. The assay was immunoSEQ multiplex PCR, and TCRdb's table has in-frame clones only and misses some. This repertoire lists about 52,000 clones without singletons; approximately 1.9% sits in the top ten. Sequenced sample: peripheral blood mononuclear cells. The receptors here all came from a person aged 18-69 years in good health.

The table lists this clone with many counts. The read comes to an end 3 residues before the CDR3 does, leaving the germline J gene to fill in the end. The gene calls are TRBV18 and TRBJ2-3; D remains unclear. CDR1 and CDR2 (germline): KGHSH, LQKENI. V was shortened by 6 bases and J by 0 bases, with 10 bases between the two germline ends. The CDR3 extends over 14 amino acids. CDR3 DNA, as far as it was read: TGTGCCAGCTCCCCTAGGTCTAGCACAGATACG. Its protein is CASSPRSSTDT. The CDR3 in its entirety is CASSPRSSTDTQYF.

This clone was found many times. The DNA ends 3 residues before the CDR3 does, and the rest of the CDR3 is filled in from the germline J gene. This sequence joins TRBV19 and TRBJ2-5; TRBD2 aligns across 10 bases. V trimming: 4 bases; J trimming: 1 base; junction bases outside the gene matches: 6. The CDR3 has 16 amino acids. Per germline, CDR1 LNHDA and CDR2 SQIVND (reference sequence). The CDR3 bases that were read are TGTGCCAGTAGTACTATACGGACTAGCGGCCAAGAGACC. Amino acids: CASSTIRTSGQET. The entire CDR3 protein is CASSTIRTSGQETQYF.

The sample holds many counts of this clone. A read error may account for a junction end that differs from germline. Coverage ceases 3 residues before the CDR3 finishes, and the germline J gene fills in the end. V is TRBV20-1 and J is TRBJ2-1, with 7 bases lining up with TRBD1. The CDR3 is 14 residues long. Germline values: CDR1 DFQATT, CDR2 SNEGSKA (reference sequence). The CDR3 protein is CSARDRVHYNEQFF. The sequenced CDR3 bases are TGCAGTGCAAGAGACAGGGTCCATTACAATGAG.

This clone was recorded many times. Read sequence stops 3 residues before the CDR3 end, and the germline J gene provides the missing end. The V and J genes are TRBV5-6 and TRBJ1-2; D is perhaps TRBD1 (6 bases). CDR3 size: 13 residues. Germline V gives CDR1 SGHDT, CDR2 YYEEEE. Trimming took off 4 bases at V and 4 bases at J, with 11 bases between the two ends. The CDR3 bases that were read are TGTGCCAGCAGCGGACAGTTGACCTATGGC. Translating gives CASSGQLTYG. The entire CDR3 sequence reads CASSGQLTYGYTF.

This clone was found many times. Coverage ceases 3 residues before the CDR3 finishes, and the germline J gene fills in the end. V usage is TRBV7-2 and J usage is TRBJ2-1; perhaps TRBD2 as D (6 bases). The CDR3 runs to 14 residues. Trimming took off 5 bases at V and 9 bases at J, with 17 bases between the two ends. Germline loops: CDR1 SGHTA, CDR2 FQGNSA. The CDR3 protein is CASSRPGLLSEQFF. The sequenced CDR3 bases are TGTGCCAGCAGCCGACCGGGACTCCTAAGTGAG.

This clone was found many times. The read halts 3 residues ahead of the CDR3 end, with the missing end drawn from the germline J gene. The genes are TRBV19 and TRBJ2-6; perhaps TRBD1 as D (5 bases). The CDR3 is 14 amino acids. The ends were cut back, 4 bases at V and 3 bases at J, with 7 bases in the middle. In germline, CDR1 is LNHDA, CDR2 SQIVND (reference sequence). CDR3 sequence: CASSSRVGANVLTF. CDR3 DNA (partial): TGTGCCAGTAGTAGCAGGGTTGGGGCCAACGTC.

This clone qualifies as medium-sized. The CDR3 end lies 3 residues beyond the end of the read and is filled in from the germline J gene. This sequence joins TRBV4-2 and TRBJ2-3, with 9 bases lining up with TRBD1. CDR1 is LGHNA and CDR2 is YNFKEQ in the germline V gene. CDR3 length: 20 amino acids. The ends lost 1 base at V and 0 bases at J; junction bases unmatched: 14. The CDR3 DNA, read in part, is TGTGCCAGCAGCCAAGTCCAAGGGGACAGGGATCCCCTTAGCACAGATACG. Protein product: CASSQVQGDRDPLSTDT. The whole CDR3 protein reads CASSQVQGDRDPLSTDTQYF.

This clone was recorded at least ten times. Partial CDR3 DNA: TGTGCCTGGAGTCCCAGACAGGGGAACACTGAA. Translated: CAWSPRQGNTE. The whole CDR3 sequence is CAWSPRQGNTEAFF. The J gene is TRBJ1-1, the V gene TRBV30, with TRBD1 identical over 7 bases. The read ends 3 residues early relative to the CDR3; the germline J gene fills the gap. The germline CDR1 and CDR2 sequences are GTSNPN and SVGIG (reference sequence). Germline trimming cut 2 bases from V and 1 base from J; bases unmatched to any gene: 4. The CDR3 is made up of 14 amino acids.

This clone was counted ten times or more. The DNA ends 3 residues before the CDR3 does, and the rest of the CDR3 is filled in from the germline J gene. The V call is TRBV29-1, the J call TRBJ2-5; TRBD1 agrees at 7 bases. Germline CDR1 is SQVTM and CDR2 is ANQGSEA. The CDR3 spans 13 residues. V dropped 4 bases and J dropped 5; count of bases not matched to a gene: 7. The DNA read from the CDR3 is TGCAGCGTTGTCGGAGCCAGGGGGGAGACC. Translating gives CSVVGARGET. The CDR3, in full, reads CSVVGARGETQYF.

This clone was counted many times. The read ends 3 residues early relative to the CDR3; the germline J gene fills the gap. The same CDR3 can be traced to other DNA sequences in this sample. The genes are TRBV30 and TRBJ2-3; D possibly matches TRBD1 or TRBD2 (5 bases each). Germline CDR1 reads GTSNPN; CDR2 reads SVGIG (reference sequence). Trimming stripped 4 bases from V and 0 bases from J, with 20 bases between. The CDR3 loop spans 17 amino acids. The CDR3 protein is CAWISRVSGRSTDTQYF. The CDR3 DNA, read in part, is TGTGCCTGGATATCGAGGGTTTCAGGGCGCAGCACAGATACG.

Concerning this clone: The CDR3 end falls 3 residues outside the read, so it is completed with the germline J gene. V is TRBV7-9 and J is TRBJ2-7, with 9 bases lining up with TRBD1. J gave up 4 bases and V 4 bases, and 8 bases lay outside the gene matches. CDR3 length: 15 residues. CDR1 SEHNR and CDR2 FQNEAQ come from the germline V gene (reference sequence). CDR3 DNA, as far as it was read: TGTGCCAGCAGCTCCGTTGGACAGGGGCGATACGAG. Amino acid sequence: CASSSVGQGRYE. The CDR3 in its entirety is CASSSVGQGRYEQYF.